The 17 T cell receptor beta chains listed next were all sequenced from one sample in a study of blood T cell repertoires in COVID-19. TCRdb's table, derived via immunoSEQ multiplex PCR, lists solely in-frame clones and lacks some. The data contain 300,000 to 400,000 clones, about nine tenths of them singletons. The specimen sequenced was peripheral blood. The source of these receptors is a woman aged 65 to 85 with COVID-19, enrolled during active disease.

The rearrangement joins TRBV5-6 to TRBJ1-2; D may be TRBD1 (5 bases). V was clipped by 6 bases and J by 2 bases, with 14 bases between them. The CDR3 totals 14 residues. CDR1 is SGHDT and CDR2 is YYEEEE in the germline V gene. DNA for the CDR3: TGTGCCAGCACCCTCCGGGGACTCAACTATGGCTACACCTTC. Encoded protein: CASTLRGLNYGYTF.

This chain links TRBV7-8 with TRBJ1-3, with D maybe TRBD1 (5 bases). The CDR3 runs 14 residues. Germline V gene lookup returns CDR1 SGHVS and CDR2 FQNEAQ. V was clipped by 0 bases and J by 4 bases, with 7 bases between them. The CDR3 loop reads CASSLAPGGNTIYF. CDR3 DNA: TGTGCCAGCAGCTTAGCACCAGGGGGAAACACCATATATTTT.

CDR3 bases: TGTGCCAGCAGTCCGCAGGGGAAAGTGAACACTGAAGCTTTCTTT. Its translation: CASSPQGKVNTEAFF. The chain employs TRBV6-2 or TRBV6-3 and TRBJ1-1; possibly TRBD1 for D (6 bases). Trimming left V 5 bases short and J 0 bases short, with 13 bases between. The CDR3 totals 15 residues. Germline V gene data show CDR1 as MNHEY and CDR2 as SVGEGT.

This chain connects TRBV6-5 to TRBJ2-3; 8 bases map to TRBD2. After removal of 7 bases from V and 4 bases from J, the junction contained 10 bases not matched to a gene. The germline gives CDR1 MNHEY, CDR2 SVGAGI. CDR3 length: 15 residues. In DNA, the CDR3 is TGTGCCAGCATTAAGCGGGGGCCCAGAGCAGATACGCAGTATTTT. Amino acid sequence: CASIKRGPRADTQYF.

The chain has TRBV29-1 and TRBJ1-2; TRBD1 is a possible D gene (5 bases). CDR1 and CDR2 from the germline V gene are SQVTM and ANQGSEA. V lost 5 bases to trimming and J lost 4 bases, with 14 bases between them. The CDR3 contains 13 residues. The CDR3 nucleotides read TGCAGCGTTCCACAGGAGACGTTCTATGGCTACACCTTC. Amino acid sequence: CSVPQETFYGYTF.

This chain uses TRBV6-5 with TRBJ2-7, with TRBD1 identical over 7 bases. V was clipped by 6 bases and J by 0 bases; unmatched bases: 2. The germline CDR1 and CDR2 sequences are MNHEY and SVGAGI. The CDR3 contains 13 residues. CDR3 residues: CASRRDSSYEQYF. CDR3 bases: TGTGCCAGCAGACGGGACAGCTCCTACGAGCAGTACTTC.

The V call is TRBV7-2, the J call TRBJ1-4; D is unclear. The CDR3 loop spans 14 amino acids. With 8 bases removed from V and 5 bases from J, the gap between germline ends came to 15 bases. Germline V gene data show CDR1 as SGHTA and CDR2 as FQGNSA. In DNA, the CDR3 is TGTGCCAGCGCCCTTGCTGTGAGGAATGAAAAACTGTTTTTT. Its translation: CASALAVRNEKLFF.

The chain couples TRBV14 to TRBJ1-3, with a weak D call TRBD1 (6 bases). The germline CDR1 and CDR2 sequences are SGHDN and FVKESK. The CDR3 loop spans 16 amino acids. The V gene lost 3 bases and the J gene lost 3 bases, with 15 bases spanning the gap. CDR3 protein: CASSQDGTLIGNTIYF. The DNA for the CDR3 is TGTGCCAGCAGCCAGGACGGGACACTTATTGGAAACACCATATATTTT.

The chain combines TRBV6-2 or TRBV6-3 with TRBJ2-1; possibly TRBD2 for D (6 bases). Germline lookup yields CDR1 MNHEY and CDR2 SVGEGT. The CDR3 runs 14 residues. The V gene lost 4 bases and the J gene lost 6 bases, with 13 bases spanning the gap. CDR3 region: CASSSRLVSNEQFF. CDR3 sequence (DNA): TGTGCCAGCAGTTCACGACTAGTAAGCAATGAGCAGTTCTTC.

The chain employs TRBV7-5 and TRBJ1-5. TRBV7-5 is reported as a pseudogene. The CDR3 spans 15 residues. The CDR3 nucleotides read TGTGCCAGAAGCTTAGGAGGGTATAGCAATCAGCCCCAGCATTTT. As protein: CARSLGGYSNQPQHF.

The chain recombines TRBV5-1 with TRBJ2-7; TRBD2 aligns across 9 bases. Germline CDR1 is SGHRS and CDR2 is YFSETQ. J was trimmed by 4 bases and V by 0 bases; bases with no gene match: 5. The CDR3 is made up of 15 amino acids. The CDR3 DNA is TGCGCCAGCAGCTTGGGTCTAGCGGGGCTATACGAGCAGTACTTC. Translated: CASSLGLAGLYEQYF.

The chain joins TRBV2 to TRBJ1-3, with TRBD1 identical over 7 bases. Germline CDR1 SNHLY, CDR2 FYNNEI. V was pared by 6 bases and J by 0 bases, with 2 bases of the junction left unmatched. The CDR3 runs to 14 residues. CDR3 in amino acids: CASRGDSSGNTIYF. The CDR3 nucleotides are TGTGCCAGCAGGGGGGACAGCTCTGGAAACACCATATATTTT. Full variable domain (remainder filled in from reference TRBV2 and TRBJ1-3): EPEVTQTPSHQVTQMGQEVILRCVPISNHLYFYWYRQILGQKVEFLVSFYNNEISEKSEIFDDQFSVERPDGSNFTLKIRSTKLEDSAMYFCASRGDSSGNTIYFGEGSWLTVV.

This chain connects TRBV18 to TRBJ2-7; 9 bases match TRBD1. After removal of 0 bases from V and 6 bases from J, the junction contained 6 bases not matched to a gene. Germline V gene lookup returns CDR1 KGHSH and CDR2 LQKENI. This CDR3 has 15 residues. CDR3 residues: CASSPPGQGGREQYF. CDR3 coding DNA: TGTGCCAGCTCACCACCGGGACAGGGTGGACGCGAGCAGTACTTC.

V is TRBV11-3 and J is TRBJ2-3, with a weak D call TRBD2 (5 bases). The CDR3 extends over 16 amino acids. Germline loops: CDR1 SGHNT, CDR2 YENEEA. Trimming left V 0 bases short and J 0 bases short, with 10 bases between. CDR3 sequence reads: CASSLDRTGSTDTQYF. The CDR3 bases are TGTGCCAGCAGCTTAGATCGAACGGGGAGCACAGATACGCAGTATTTT.

The gene calls are TRBV6-5 and TRBJ1-1, with 7 bases identical to TRBD1. The CDR3 extends over 14 amino acids. V trimming: 0 bases; J trimming: 8 bases; junction bases outside the gene matches: 6. The germline V gene has CDR1 MNHEY and CDR2 SVGAGI. The CDR3 bases are TGTGCCAGCAGTTACTCGACAGGGCCCGGGGAAGCTTTCTTT. This translates into CASSYSTGPGEAFF.

This sequence joins TRBV5-6 and TRBJ2-7; tentatively, D is TRBD1 (5 bases). Germline CDR1 and CDR2: SGHDT and YYEEEE. Between the trimmed V and J ends, which lost 3 bases and 5 bases, there was a span of 18 bases. This CDR3 has 15 amino acids. For the CDR3, the DNA is TGTGCCAGCAGCTATCGGGCAGGGAAAATGGACGAGCAGTACTTC. This encodes CASSYRAGKMDEQYF.

The V call is TRBV27, the J call TRBJ1-6, with unresolved D. Germline assignment: CDR1 MNHEY and CDR2 SMNVEV (reference sequence). V was cut by 4 bases and J by 11 bases, with 12 bases left in between. The CDR3 sequence is 13 residues long. CDR3 in amino acids: CASSYQSQAPLHF. As DNA, the CDR3 is TGTGCCAGCAGTTACCAAAGCCAAGCACCCCTCCACTTT.